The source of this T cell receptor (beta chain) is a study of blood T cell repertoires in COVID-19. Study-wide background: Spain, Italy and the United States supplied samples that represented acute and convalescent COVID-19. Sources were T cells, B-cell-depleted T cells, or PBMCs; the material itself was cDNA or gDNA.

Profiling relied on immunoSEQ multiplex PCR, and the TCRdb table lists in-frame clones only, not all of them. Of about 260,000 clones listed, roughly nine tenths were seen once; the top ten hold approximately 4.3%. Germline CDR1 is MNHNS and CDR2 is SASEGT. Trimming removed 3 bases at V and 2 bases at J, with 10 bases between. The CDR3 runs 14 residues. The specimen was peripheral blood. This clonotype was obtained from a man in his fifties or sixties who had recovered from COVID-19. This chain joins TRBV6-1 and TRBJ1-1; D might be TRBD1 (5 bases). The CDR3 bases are TGTGCCAGCAGTGAGAGACAGCTTAACACTGAAGCTTTCTTT. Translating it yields CASSERQLNTEAFF.